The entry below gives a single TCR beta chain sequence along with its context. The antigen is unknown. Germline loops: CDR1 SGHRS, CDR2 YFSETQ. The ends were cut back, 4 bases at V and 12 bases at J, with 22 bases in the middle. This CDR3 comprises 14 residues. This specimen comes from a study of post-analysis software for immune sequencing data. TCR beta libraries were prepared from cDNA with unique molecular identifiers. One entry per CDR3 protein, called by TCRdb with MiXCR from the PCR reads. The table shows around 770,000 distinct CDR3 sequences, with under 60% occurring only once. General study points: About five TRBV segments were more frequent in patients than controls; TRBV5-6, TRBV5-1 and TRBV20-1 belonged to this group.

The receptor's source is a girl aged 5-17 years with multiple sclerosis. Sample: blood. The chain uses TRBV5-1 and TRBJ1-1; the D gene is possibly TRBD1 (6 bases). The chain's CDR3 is CASSRGTGLPETFF. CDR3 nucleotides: TGCGCCAGCAGCCGCGGTACAGGGCTACCTGAGACTTTCTTT.